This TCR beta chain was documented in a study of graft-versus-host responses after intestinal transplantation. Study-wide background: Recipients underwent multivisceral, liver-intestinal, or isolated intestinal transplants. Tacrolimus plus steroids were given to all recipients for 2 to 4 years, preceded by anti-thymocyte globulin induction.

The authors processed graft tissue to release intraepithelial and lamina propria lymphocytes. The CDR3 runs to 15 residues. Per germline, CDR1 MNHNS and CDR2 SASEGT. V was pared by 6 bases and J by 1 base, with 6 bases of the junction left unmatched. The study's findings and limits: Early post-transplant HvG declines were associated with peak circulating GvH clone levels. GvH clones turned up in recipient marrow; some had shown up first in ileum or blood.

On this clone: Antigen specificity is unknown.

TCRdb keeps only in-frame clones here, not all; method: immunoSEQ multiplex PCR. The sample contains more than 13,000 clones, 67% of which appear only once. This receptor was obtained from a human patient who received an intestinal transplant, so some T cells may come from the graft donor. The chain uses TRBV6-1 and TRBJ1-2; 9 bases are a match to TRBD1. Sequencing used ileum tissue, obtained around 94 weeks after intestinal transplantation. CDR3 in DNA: TGTGCCAGCAGGGACAGGGGCACGGATAACTATGGCTACACCTTC. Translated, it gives CASRDRGTDNYGYTF.